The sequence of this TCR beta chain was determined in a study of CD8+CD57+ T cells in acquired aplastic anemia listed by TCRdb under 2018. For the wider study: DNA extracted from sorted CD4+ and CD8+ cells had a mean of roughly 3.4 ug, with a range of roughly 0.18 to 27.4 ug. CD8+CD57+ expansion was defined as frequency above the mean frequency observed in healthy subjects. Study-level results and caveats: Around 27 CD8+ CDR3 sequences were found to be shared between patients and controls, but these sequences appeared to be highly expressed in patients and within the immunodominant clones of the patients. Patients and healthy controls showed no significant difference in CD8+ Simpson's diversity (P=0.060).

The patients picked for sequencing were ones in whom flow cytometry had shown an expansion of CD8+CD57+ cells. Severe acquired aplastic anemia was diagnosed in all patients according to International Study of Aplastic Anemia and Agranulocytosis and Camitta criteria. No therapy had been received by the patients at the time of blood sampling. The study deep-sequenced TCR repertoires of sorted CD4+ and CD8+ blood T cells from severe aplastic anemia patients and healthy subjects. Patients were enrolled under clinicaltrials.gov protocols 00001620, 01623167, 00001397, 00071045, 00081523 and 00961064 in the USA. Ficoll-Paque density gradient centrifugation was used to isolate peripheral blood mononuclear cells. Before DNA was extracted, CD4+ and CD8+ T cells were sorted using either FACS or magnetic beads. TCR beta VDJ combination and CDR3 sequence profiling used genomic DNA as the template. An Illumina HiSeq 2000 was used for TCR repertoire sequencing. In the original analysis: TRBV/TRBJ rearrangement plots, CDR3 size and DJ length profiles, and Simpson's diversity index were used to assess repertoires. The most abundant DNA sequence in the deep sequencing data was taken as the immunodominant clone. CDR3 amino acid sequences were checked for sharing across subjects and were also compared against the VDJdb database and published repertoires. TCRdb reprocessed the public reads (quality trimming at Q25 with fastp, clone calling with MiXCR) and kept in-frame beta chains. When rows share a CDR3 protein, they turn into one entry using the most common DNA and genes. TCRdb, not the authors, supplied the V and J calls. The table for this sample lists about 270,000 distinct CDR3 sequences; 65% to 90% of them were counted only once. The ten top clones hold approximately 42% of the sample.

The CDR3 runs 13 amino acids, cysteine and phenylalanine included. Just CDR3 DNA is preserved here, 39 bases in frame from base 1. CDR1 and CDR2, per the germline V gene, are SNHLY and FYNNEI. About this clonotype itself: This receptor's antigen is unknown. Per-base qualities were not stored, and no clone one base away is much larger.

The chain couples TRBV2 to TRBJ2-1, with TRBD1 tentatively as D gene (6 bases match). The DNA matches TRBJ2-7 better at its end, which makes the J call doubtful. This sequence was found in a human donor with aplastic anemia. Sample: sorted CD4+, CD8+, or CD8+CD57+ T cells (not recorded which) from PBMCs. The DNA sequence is TGTGCCAGCAGCTCCAGGGGTGCTGATACGCAGTACTTC. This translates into CASSSRGADTQYF.